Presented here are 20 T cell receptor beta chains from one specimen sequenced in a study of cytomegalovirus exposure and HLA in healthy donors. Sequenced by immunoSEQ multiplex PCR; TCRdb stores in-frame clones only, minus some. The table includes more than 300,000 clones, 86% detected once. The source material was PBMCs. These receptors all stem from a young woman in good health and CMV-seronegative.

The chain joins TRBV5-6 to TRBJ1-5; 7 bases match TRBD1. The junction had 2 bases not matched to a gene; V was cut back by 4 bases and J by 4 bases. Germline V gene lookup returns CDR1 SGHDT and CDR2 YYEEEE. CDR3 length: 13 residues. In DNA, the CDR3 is TGTGCCAGCAGCCCAGGGGGAAATCAGCCCCAGCATTTT. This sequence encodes CASSPGGNQPQHF.

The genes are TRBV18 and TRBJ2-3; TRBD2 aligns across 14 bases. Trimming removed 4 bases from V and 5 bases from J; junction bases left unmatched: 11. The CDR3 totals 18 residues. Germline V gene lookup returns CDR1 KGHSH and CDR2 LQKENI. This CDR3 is CASSRNPGTSGSLDTQYF. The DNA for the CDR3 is TGTGCCAGCTCACGGAACCCCGGGACTAGCGGGAGCTTAGATACGCAGTATTTT.

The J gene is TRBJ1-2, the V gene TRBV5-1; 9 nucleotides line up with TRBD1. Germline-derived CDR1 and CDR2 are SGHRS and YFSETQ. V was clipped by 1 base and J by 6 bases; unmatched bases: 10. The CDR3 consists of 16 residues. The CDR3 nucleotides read TGCGCCAGCAGCTTGACATGGGACAGGGCCTCGGATGGCTACACCTTC. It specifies CASSLTWDRASDGYTF.

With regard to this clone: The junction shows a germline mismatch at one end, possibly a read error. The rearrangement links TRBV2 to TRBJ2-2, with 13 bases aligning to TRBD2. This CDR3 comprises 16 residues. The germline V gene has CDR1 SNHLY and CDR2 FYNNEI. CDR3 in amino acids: CASTPTSGRNNGELFF. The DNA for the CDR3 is TGTGCCAGCACCCCGACTAGCGGGAGGAACAACGGGGAGCTGTTTTTT.

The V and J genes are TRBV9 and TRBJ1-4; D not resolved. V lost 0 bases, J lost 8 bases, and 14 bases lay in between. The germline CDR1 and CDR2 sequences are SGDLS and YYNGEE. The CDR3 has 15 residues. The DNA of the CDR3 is TGTGCCAGCAGCGTAGTGGGAGGCCCTAGCGAAAAACTGTTTTTT. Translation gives CASSVVGGPSEKLFF.

DNA for the CDR3: TGCGCCAGCAGCCAACCGGGACAGCTCTATGGCTACACCTTC. Protein product: CASSQPGQLYGYTF. V usage is TRBV4-1 and J usage is TRBJ1-2; TRBD1 agrees at 7 bases. The germline V gene has CDR1 MGHRA and CDR2 YSYEKL. This CDR3 has 14 amino acids. Losses at the gene ends were 2 bases for V and 4 bases for J; bases not matched to a gene: 4.

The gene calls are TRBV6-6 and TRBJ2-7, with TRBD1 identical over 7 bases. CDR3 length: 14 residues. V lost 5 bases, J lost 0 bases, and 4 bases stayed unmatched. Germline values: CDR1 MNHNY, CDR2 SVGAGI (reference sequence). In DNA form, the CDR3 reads TGTGCCAGCAGTCGAGCAGGGGGCTCCTACGAGCAGTACTTC. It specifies CASSRAGGSYEQYF.

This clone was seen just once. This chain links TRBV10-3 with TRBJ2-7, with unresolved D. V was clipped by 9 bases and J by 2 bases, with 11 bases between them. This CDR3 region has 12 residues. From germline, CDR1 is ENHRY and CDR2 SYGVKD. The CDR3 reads CAMSSLTYEQYF. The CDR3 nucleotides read TGTGCCATGTCCAGTCTGACCTACGAGCAGTACTTC.

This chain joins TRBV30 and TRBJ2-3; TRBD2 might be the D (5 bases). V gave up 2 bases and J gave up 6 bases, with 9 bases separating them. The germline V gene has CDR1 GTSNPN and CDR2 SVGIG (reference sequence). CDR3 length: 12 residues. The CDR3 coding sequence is TGTGCCTGGAGTCAGGACTTCGATACGCAGTATTTT. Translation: CAWSQDFDTQYF. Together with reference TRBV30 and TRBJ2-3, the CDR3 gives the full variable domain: SQTIHQWPATLVQPVGSPLSLECTVEGTSNPNLYWYRQAAGRGLQLLFYSVGIGQISSEVPQNLSASRPQDRQFILSSKKLLLSDSGFYLCAWSQDFDTQYFGPGTRLTVL.

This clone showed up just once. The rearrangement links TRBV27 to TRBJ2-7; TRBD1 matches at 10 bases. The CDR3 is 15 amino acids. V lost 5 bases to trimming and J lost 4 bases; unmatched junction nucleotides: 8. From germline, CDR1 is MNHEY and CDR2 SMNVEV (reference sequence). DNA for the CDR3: TGTGCCAGCAGTCCCGGGACAGGGGTAGTATACGAGCAGTACTTC. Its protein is CASSPGTGVVYEQYF.

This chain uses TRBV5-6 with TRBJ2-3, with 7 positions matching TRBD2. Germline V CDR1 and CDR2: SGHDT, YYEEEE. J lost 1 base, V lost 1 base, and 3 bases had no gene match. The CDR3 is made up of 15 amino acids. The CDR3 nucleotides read TGTGCCAGCAGCTTGCCTAGCGGAGGCACAGATACGCAGTATTTT. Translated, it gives CASSLPSGGTDTQYF.

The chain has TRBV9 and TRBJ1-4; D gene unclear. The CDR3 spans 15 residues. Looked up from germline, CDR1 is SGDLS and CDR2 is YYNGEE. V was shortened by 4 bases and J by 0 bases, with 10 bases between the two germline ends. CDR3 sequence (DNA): TGTGCCAGCAGCCCCGGGAGCTCAACTAATGAAAAACTGTTTTTT. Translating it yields CASSPGSSTNEKLFF. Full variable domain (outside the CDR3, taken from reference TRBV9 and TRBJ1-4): DSGVTQTPKHLITATGQRVTLRCSPRSGDLSVYWYQQSLDQGLQFLIQYYNGEERAKGNILERFSAQQFPDLHSELNLSSLELGDSALYFCASSPGSSTNEKLFFGSGTQLSVL.

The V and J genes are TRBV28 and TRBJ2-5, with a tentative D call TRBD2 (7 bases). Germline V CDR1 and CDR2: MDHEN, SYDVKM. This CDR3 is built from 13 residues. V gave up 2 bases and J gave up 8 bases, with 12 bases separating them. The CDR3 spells CASSLGGARTQYF. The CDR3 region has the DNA TGTGCCAGCAGTTTAGGGGGGGCCCGAACCCAGTACTTC.

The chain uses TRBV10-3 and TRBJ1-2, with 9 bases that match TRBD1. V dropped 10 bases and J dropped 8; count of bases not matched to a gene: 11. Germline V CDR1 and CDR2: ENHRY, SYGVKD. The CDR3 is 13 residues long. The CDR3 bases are TGTGCCACCACATCGACAGGGGGTATGGGCTACACCTTC. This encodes CATTSTGGMGYTF.

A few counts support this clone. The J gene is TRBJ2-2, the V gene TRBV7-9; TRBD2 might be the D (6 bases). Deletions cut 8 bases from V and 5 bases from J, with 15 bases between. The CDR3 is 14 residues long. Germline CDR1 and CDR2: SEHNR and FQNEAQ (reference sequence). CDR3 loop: CASGGISGTGELFF. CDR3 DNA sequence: TGTGCCAGCGGCGGGATATCGGGTACCGGGGAGCTGTTTTTT.

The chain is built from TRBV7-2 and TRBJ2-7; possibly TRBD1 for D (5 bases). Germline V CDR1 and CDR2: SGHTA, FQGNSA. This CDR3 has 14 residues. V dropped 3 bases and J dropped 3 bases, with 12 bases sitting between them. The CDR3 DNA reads TGTGCCAGCAGCTTCGTACAGGCCAACTACGAGCAGTACTTC. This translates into CASSFVQANYEQYF.

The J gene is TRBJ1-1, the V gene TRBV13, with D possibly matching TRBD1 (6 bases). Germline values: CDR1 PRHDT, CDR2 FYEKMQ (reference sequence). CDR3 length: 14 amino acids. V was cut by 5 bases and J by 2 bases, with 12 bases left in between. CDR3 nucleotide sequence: TGTGCCAGCAGCCCCTCGGACAGAAACACTGAAGCTTTCTTT. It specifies CASSPSDRNTEAFF.

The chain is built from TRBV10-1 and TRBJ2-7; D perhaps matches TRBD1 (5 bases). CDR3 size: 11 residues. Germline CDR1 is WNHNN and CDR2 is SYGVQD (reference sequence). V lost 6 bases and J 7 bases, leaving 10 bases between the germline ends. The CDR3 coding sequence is TGCGCCAGCAGGAATCACAGGGAGCAGTACTTC. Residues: CASRNHREQYF.

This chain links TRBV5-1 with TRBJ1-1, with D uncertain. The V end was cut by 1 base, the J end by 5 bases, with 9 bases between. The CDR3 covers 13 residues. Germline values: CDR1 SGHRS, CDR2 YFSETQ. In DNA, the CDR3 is TGCGCCAGCAGCTTGATAGGAGGGACTGAAGCTTTCTTT. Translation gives CASSLIGGTEAFF.

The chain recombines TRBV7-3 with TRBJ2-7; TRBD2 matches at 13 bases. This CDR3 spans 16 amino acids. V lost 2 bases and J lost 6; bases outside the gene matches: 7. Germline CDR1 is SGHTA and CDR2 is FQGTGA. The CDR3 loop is CASSLSRTSGRGEQYF. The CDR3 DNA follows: TGTGCCAGCAGCTTATCCCGGACTAGCGGGAGAGGCGAGCAGTACTTC.